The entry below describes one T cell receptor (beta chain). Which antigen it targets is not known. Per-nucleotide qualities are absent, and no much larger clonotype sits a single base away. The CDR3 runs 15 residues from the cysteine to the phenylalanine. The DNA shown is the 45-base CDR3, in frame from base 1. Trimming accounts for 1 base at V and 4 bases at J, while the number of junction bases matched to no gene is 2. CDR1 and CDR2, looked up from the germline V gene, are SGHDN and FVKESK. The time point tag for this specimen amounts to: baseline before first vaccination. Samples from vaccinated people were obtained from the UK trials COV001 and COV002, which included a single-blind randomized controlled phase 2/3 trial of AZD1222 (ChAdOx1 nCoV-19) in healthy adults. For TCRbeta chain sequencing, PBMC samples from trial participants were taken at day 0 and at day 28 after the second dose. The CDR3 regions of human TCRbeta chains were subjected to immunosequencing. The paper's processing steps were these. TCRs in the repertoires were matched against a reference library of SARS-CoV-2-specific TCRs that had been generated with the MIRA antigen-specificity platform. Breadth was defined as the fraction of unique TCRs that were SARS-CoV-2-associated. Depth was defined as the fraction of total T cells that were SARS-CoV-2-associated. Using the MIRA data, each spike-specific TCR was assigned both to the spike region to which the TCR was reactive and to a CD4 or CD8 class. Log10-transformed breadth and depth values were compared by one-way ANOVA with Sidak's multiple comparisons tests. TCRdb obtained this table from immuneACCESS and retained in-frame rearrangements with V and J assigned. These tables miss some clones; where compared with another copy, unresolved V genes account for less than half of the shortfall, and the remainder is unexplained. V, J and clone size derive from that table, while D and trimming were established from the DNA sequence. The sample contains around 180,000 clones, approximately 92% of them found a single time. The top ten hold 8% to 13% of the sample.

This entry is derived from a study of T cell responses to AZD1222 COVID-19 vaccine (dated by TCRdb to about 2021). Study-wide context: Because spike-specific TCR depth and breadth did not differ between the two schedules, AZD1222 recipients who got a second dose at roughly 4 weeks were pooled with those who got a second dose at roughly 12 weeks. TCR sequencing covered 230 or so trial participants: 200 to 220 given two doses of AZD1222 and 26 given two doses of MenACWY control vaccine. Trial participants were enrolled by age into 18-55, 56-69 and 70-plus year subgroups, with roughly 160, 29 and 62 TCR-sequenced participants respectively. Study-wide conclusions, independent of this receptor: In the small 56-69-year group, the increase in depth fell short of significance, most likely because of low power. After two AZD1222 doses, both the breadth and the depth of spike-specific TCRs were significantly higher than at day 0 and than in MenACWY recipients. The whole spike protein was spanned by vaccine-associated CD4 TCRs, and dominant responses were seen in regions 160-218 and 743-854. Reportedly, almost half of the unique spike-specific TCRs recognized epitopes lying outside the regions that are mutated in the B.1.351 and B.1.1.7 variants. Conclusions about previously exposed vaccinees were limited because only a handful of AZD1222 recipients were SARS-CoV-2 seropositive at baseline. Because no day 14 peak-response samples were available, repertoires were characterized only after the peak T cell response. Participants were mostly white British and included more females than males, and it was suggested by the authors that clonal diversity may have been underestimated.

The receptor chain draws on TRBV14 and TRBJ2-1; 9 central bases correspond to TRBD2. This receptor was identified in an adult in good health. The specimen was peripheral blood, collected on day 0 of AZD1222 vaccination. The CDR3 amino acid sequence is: CASSQGLAVYNEQFF. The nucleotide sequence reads TGTGCCAGCAGCCAAGGACTAGCGGTATACAATGAGCAGTTCTTC.